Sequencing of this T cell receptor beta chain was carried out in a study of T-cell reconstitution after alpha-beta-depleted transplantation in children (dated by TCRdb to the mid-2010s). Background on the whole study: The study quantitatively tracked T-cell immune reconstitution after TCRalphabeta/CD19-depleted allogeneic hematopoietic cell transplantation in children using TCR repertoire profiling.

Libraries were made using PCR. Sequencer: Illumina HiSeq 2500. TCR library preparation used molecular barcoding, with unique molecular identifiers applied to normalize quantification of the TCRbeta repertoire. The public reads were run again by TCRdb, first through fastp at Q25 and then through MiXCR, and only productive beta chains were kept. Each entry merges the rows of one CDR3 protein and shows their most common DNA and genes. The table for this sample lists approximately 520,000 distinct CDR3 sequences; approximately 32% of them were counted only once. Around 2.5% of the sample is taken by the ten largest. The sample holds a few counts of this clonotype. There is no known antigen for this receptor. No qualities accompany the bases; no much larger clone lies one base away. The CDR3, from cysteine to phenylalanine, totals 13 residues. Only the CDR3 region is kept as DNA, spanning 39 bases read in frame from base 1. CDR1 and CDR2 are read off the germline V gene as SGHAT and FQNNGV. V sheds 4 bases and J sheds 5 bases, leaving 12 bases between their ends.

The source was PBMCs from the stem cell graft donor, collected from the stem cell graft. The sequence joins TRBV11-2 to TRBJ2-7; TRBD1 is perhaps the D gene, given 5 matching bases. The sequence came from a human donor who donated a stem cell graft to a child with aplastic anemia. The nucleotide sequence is TGTGCCAGCAGCTCTGGGGCTTTCAACGAGCAGTACTTC. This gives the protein CASSSGAFNEQYF.